The rows below give T cell receptor beta chains drawn from one sample of a study of T cell changes during pregnancy in multiple sclerosis. Data came from immunoSEQ multiplex PCR; TCRdb stores just in-frame clones and leaves some out. Among 45,000 to 55,000 clones, around 92% were seen once, and the ten largest hold roughly 0.91%. The sample here was CD4+ T cells from peripheral blood mononuclear cells, taken in the second trimester of pregnancy. The receptors here all came from a female donor in good health, enrolled as a control in a pregnancy study. Each CDR3 is given with its conserved first and last residue. The D gene is left open where the match is weak. Size is omitted from some rows. Given values are once, few, many or a class for expanded clones.

TRBJ1-1,-,TRBD1,TRBV5-1,TGCGCCAGCAGCTTCAGGGGGAGTGGTAACACTGAAGCTTTCTTT,CASSFRGSGNTEAFF
TRBJ1-1,-,TRBD1,TRBV14,TGTGCCACTCCGACAGGGGCGGACACTGAAGCTTTCTTT,CATPTGADTEAFF
TRBJ1-2,-,TRBD1,TRBV28,TGTGCCAGCAGTCCCCAACTCGGGACAGCCCTCCCAGGGGACTATGGCTACACCTTC,CASSPQLGTALPGDYGYTF
TRBJ1-2,-,-,TRBV6-5,TGTGCCAGCACTCGAGGGGAGGCTGGCTACACCTTC,CASTRGEAGYTF
TRBJ1-5,once,TRBD1,TRBV28,TGTGCCACCTTACCGGGACAGATACAGCCCCAGCATTTT,CATLPGQIQPQHF
TRBJ2-7,-,TRBD1,TRBV27,TGTGCCAGCAGTTTATCGGCAGGGGGACCCTACGAGCAGTACTTC,CASSLSAGGPYEQYF
TRBJ1-5,-,TRBD1,TRBV18,TGTGCCAGCTCACCAGGGACAGGGAATCAGCCCCAGCATTTT,CASSPGTGNQPQHF
TRBJ2-7,-,TRBD1,TRBV18,TGTGCCAGCTCACCGGGGGGACAGGCGACCTACGAGCAGTACTTC,CASSPGGQATYEQYF
TRBJ2-4,-,-,TRBV4-3,TGCGCCAGCAGCCAAGATCTGGGACTGAGTCAGTACTTC,CASSQDLGLSQYF
TRBJ2-5,once,TRBD2,TRBV11-2,TGTGCCAGCAGCTTAGCTCCGGGAGGGGGGACCCAGTACTTC,CASSLAPGGGTQYF
TRBJ2-5,-,TRBD1,TRBV5-5,TGTGCCAGCAGCTTGCCGGCAGGGGGCGTGGAGACCCAGTACTTC,CASSLPAGGVETQYF
TRBJ1-4,-,-,TRBV5-1,TGCGCCAGCAGCTTGGACCCGGGGGGGGATCGCTTTTTT,CASSLDPGGDRFF
TRBJ2-7,-,-,TRBV27,TGTGCCAGCAGTTTATCTTTTCCAGCCTACGAGCAGTACTTC,CASSLSFPAYEQYF
TRBJ2-1,-,TRBD1,TRBV6-5,TGTGCCAGCAGAAGGACAGGGTCAGATGAGCAGTTCTTC,CASRRTGSDEQFF
TRBJ1-6,-,TRBD1,TRBV5-4,TGTGCCAGCAGCGACCCGACAGGGGGCGCAAATAATTCACCCCTCCACTTT,CASSDPTGGANNSPLHF
TRBJ1-5,-,-,TRBV7-2,TGTGCCAGCAGCTACAGTTTCCCTGATCAGCCCCAGCATTTT,CASSYSFPDQPQHF
TRBJ2-2,-,-,TRBV20-1,TGCAGTGCCGTCCGGGCCGGGGAGCTGTTTTTT,CSAVRAGELFF
TRBJ2-3,-,-,TRBV15,TGTGCCACCAGCAGAGATCGGGTTAAAACAGATACGCAGTATTTT,CATSRDRVKTDTQYF
TRBJ2-7,-,TRBD1,TRBV6-1,TGTGCCAGCCTCGACGTCCCGGGACAGTCTCGGTACTTC,CASLDVPGQSRYF
TRBJ1-4,-,-,TRBV19,TGTGCCAGTAGTATAGACACCGACAAGAAACTGTTTTTT,CASSIDTDKKLFF
TRBJ2-5,-,TRBD2,TRBV5-1,TGCGCCAGCAGCTTCGGGGGGAACCAAGAGACCCAGTACTTC,CASSFGGNQETQYF
TRBJ2-1,-,TRBD2,TRBV7-2,TGTGCCAGCAGCCGGACTAGCGCCTACAATGAGCAGTTCTTC,CASSRTSAYNEQFF